This TCR beta chain was identified during a study of cytomegalovirus exposure and HLA in healthy donors. Trimming removed 5 bases from V and 2 bases from J; junction bases left unmatched: 9. Looked up from germline, CDR1 is LGHNT and CDR2 is FRNRAP. The CDR3 has 16 amino acids. The PCR employed 60 Vbeta primers together with 13 Jbeta primers. TCRdb's table, derived via immunoSEQ multiplex PCR, lists solely in-frame clones and lacks some. This sample carries about 130,000 clones, under 85% of them seen once, and the ten largest clones take more than 1.5%. This clone appeared a single time. This chain joins TRBV12-5 and TRBJ2-3; TRBD1 matches 8 bases. This clonotype originated in a boy younger than 18 in good health and CMV-seronegative. Sequencing was done on a sample of PBMCs. The DNA for the CDR3 is TGTGCTAGTGGTCCGCCAGACAGGGGTCCCACAGATACGCAGTATTTT. This sequence encodes CASGPPDRGPTDTQYF.